This TCR beta chain was observed in a study of T cells after yellow fever vaccination. Study-wide background: With SMART-Seq v4 Ultra Low Input, the fractions containing low cell numbers were prepared.

TCR cDNA was made by 5'RACE template switching, adding a universal primer site and UMIs. In TCRdb, the 5' RACE reads were re-called with MiXCR into one record per CDR3 protein. The sample has nearly 550,000 distinct CDR3 sequences; around 21% are singletons. This clonotype was counted many times. The antigen remains undetermined. Looked up from germline, CDR1 is SGHTA and CDR2 is FQGTGA. This CDR3 region has 12 residues. V was pared by 4 bases and J by 9 bases, with 10 bases between. Study-level results: Reappearance after the booster was observed for most primary-vaccination clones (96% CD4, approximately 90% CD8). Researchers noted that a small share of clonotypes showed up in both CD4 and CD8 compartments.

The clonotype was recovered from a man aged 30-40 years who received the YFV17D yellow fever vaccine. The chain joins TRBV7-3 to TRBJ2-1, with D perhaps matching TRBD2 (5 bases). Specimen: PBMCs, collected 15 days after the yellow fever booster vaccination. CDR3 in DNA: TGTGCCAGCAGCTCCCCAGGAGGTGAGCAGTTCTTC. Translating gives CASSSPGGEQFF.